Many counts were recorded for the clone carrying this T cell receptor beta chain. Next came a second PCR, run for roughly 7 to 12 cycles, which used a sample-barcoded 5' primer along with a J-beta primer mix. TCRdb independently ran MiXCR on the 5' RACE reads; one entry per CDR3 protein. The table includes around 800,000 distinct CDR3 sequences, less than 60% detected once. Trimming took 6 bases from V and 4 from J; bases not matched to a gene: 10. Germline lookup yields CDR1 DFQATT and CDR2 SNEGSKA (reference sequence). The CDR3 sequence is 14 residues long. The sample originates from a study of blood T cells in healthy people across ages.

The TCR sequence derives from a man at least 80 years old in good health. Sample: blood. The J gene is TRBJ1-1, the V gene TRBV20-1, with 8 bases fitting TRBD1. The CDR3 DNA is TGCAGTGCCCTCCCCAGGGGGCGGGTCACTGAAGCTTTCTTT. Translating it yields CSALPRGRVTEAFF.